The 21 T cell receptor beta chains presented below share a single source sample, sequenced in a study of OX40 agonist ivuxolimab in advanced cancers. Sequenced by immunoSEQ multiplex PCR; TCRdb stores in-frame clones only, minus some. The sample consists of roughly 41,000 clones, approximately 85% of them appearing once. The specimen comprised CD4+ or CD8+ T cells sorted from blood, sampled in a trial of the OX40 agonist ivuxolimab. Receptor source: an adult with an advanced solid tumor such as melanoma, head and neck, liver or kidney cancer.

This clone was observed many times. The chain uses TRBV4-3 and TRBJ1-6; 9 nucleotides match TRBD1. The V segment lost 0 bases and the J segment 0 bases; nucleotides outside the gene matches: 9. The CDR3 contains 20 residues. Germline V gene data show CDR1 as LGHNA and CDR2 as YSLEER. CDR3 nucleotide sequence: TGCGCCAGCAGCCAAGATAGGACAGGGGCTTATATCTCCTATAATTCACCCCTCCACTTT. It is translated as CASSQDRTGAYISYNSPLHF.

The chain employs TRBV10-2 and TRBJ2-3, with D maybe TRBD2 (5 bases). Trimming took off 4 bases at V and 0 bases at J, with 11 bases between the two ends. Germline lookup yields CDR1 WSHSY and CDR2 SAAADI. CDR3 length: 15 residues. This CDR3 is CASSAADDSTDTQYF. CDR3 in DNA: TGCGCCAGCAGTGCAGCGGACGATAGCACAGATACGCAGTATTTT.

The CDR3 DNA sequence: TGTGCCAGCAGTGCCTACGAGCAGTACTTC. Its protein product is CASSAYEQYF. The gene calls are TRBV6-5 and TRBJ2-7, with unresolved D. CDR1 MNHEY and CDR2 SVGAGI come from the germline V gene. The CDR3 is made up of 10 amino acids. The V and J ends lost 5 bases and 2 bases respectively, with 1 base between them.

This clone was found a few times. The CDR3, as DNA: TGTGCCAGCTCACCTGGACAGGATGATGGCTACACCTTC. This encodes CASSPGQDDGYTF. This chain uses TRBV18 with TRBJ1-2; 7 bases are a match to TRBD1. There are 13 residues in the CDR3. Germline CDR1 is KGHSH and CDR2 is LQKENI. Germline trimming cut 3 bases from V and 6 bases from J; bases unmatched to any gene: 4.

The CDR3 nucleotides read TGTGCCAGCAGTTTAGTCGGGGGTGTCACTGAAGCTTTCTTT. Residues: CASSLVGGVTEAFF. The V gene is TRBV27, the J gene TRBJ1-1; possibly TRBD1 for D (5 bases). Germline CDR1 is MNHEY and CDR2 is SMNVEV (reference sequence). V lost 2 bases to trimming and J lost 4 bases, with 11 bases between them. The CDR3 is 14 amino acids.

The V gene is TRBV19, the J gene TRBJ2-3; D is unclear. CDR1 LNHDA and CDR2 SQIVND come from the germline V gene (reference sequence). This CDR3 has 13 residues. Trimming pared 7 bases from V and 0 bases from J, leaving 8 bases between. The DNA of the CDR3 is TGTGCCAGTAAGCCAGTTAGCACAGATACGCAGTATTTT. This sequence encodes CASKPVSTDTQYF.

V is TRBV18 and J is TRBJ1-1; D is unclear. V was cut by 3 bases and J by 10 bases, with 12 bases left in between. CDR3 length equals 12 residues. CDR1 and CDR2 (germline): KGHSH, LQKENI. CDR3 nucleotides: TGTGCCAGCTCACCGACGATCGGAGGAGCTTTCTTT. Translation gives CASSPTIGGAFF.

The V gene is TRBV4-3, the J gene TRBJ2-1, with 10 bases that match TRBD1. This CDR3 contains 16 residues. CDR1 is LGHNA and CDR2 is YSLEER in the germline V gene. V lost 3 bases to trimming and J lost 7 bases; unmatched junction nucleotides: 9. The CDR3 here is CASSQLGTGVENEQFF. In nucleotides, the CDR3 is TGCGCCAGCAGCCAGCTCGGGACAGGGGTGGAGAATGAGCAGTTCTTC.

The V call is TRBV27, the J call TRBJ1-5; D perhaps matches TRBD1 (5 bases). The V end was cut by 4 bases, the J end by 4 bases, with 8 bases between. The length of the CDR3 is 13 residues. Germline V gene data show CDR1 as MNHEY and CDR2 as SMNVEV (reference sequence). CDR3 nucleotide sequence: TGTGCCAGCAGTTATAGGGGTAATCAGCCCCAGCATTTT. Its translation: CASSYRGNQPQHF.

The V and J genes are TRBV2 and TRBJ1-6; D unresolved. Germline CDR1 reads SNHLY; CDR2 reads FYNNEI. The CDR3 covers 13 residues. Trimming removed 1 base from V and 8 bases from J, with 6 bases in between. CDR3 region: CASSEGADSPLHF. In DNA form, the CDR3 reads TGTGCCAGCAGTGAAGGAGCCGATTCACCCCTCCACTTT.

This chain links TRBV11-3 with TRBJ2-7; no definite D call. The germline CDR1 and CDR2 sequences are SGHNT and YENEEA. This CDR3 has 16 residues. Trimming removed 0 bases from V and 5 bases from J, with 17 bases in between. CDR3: CASSLDLGSQTDEQYF. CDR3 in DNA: TGTGCCAGCAGCTTAGATTTGGGGTCACAGACTGACGAGCAGTACTTC.

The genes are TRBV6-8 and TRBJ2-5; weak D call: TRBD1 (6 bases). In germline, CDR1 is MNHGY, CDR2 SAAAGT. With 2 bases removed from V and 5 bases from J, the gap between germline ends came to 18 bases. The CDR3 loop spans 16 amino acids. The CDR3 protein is CASSYMGSRRGETQYF. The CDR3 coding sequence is TGTGCCAGCAGTTACATGGGGTCCCGTAGGGGGGAGACCCAGTACTTC.

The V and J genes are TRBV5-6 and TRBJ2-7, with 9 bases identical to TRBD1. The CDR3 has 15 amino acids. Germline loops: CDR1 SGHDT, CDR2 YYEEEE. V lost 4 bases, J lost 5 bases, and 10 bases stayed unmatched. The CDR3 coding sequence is TGTGCCAGCAGCGTACAGGGGACAGGGCTGGACGAGCAGTACTTC. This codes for CASSVQGTGLDEQYF.

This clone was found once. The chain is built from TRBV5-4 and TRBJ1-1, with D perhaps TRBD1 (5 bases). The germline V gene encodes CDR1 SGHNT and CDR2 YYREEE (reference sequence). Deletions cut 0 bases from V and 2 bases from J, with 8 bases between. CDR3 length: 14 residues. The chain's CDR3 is CASSLGGANTEAFF. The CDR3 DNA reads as TGTGCCAGCAGCTTGGGGGGCGCAAACACTGAAGCTTTCTTT.

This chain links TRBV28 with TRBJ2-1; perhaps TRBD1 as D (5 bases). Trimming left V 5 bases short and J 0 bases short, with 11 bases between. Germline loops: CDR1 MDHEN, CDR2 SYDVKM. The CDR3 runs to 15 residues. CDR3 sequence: CASSPGQYSYNEQFF. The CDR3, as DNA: TGTGCCAGCAGTCCTGGACAATACTCCTACAATGAGCAGTTCTTC.

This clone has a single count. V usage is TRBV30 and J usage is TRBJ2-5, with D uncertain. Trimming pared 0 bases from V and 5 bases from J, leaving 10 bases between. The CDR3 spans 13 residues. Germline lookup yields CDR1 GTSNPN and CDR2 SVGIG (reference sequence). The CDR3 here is CAWSVGRVETQYF. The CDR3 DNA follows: TGTGCCTGGAGTGTAGGCAGAGTGGAGACCCAGTACTTC.

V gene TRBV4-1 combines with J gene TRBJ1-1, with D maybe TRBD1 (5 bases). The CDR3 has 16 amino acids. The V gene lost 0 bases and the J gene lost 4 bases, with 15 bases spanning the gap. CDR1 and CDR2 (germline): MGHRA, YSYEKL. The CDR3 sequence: CASSQDFRGTGTEAFF. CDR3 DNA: TGCGCCAGCAGCCAAGATTTTAGGGGCACGGGCACTGAAGCTTTCTTT.

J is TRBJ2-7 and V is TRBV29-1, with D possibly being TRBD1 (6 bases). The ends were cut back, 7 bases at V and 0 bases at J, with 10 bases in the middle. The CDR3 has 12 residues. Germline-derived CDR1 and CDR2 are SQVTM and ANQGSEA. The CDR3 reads CSALQGSYEQYF. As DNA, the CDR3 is TGCAGCGCCTTACAGGGCTCCTACGAGCAGTACTTC.

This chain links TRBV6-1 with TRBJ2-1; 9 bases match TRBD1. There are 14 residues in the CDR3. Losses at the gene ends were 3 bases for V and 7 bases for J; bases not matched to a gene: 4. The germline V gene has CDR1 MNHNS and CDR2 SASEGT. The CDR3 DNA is TGTGCCAGCAGTGAGGGGACAGGGTTTAATGAGCAGTTCTTC. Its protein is CASSEGTGFNEQFF.

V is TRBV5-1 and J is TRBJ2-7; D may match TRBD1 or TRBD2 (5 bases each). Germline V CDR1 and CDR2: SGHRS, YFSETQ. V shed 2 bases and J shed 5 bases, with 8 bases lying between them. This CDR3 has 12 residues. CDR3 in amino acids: CASSFRGHEQYF. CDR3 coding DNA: TGCGCCAGCAGCTTCCGGGGCCACGAGCAGTACTTC. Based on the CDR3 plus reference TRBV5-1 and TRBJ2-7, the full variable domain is KAGVTQTPRYLIKTRGQQVTLSCSPISGHRSVSWYQQTPGQGLQFLFEYFSETQRNKGNFPGRFSGRQFSNSRSEMNVSTLELGDSALYLCASSFRGHEQYFGPGTRLTVT.

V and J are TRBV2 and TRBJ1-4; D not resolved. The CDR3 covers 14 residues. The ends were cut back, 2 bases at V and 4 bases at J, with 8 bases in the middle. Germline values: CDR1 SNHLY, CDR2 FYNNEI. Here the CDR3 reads CASSEQANNEKLFF. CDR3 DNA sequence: TGTGCCAGCAGTGAACAGGCAAATAATGAAAAACTGTTTTTT.